The 6 T cell receptor beta chains below all came from one sample that was sequenced in a study of beta chain features in type 1 diabetes (dated by TCRdb to 2017 to 2018). Library prep was done by the immunoSEQ multiplex PCR assay. The High Capacity cDNA Reverse Transcription Kit was used to reverse transcribe all of the isolated RNA, meaning that expressed TCRB transcripts were what got sequenced. Here the immuneACCESS table is served through TCRdb, limited to in-frame sequences with V and J called. Missing clones are a known gap in these copies; in checked studies unresolved V genes cover under half, and the rest lacks a known reason. This sample gives about 130,000 clones in total; around a tenth of them show up just once. The top ten hold around 0.63% of the sample. The sample comprised central memory CD4+ T cells from blood. Receptor source: a man between 18 and 29 years old in good health.

This chain joins TRBV19 and TRBJ2-3, with TRBD2 matching 15 bases. CDR3 length equals 16 residues. CDR1 LNHDA and CDR2 SQIVND come from the germline V gene (reference sequence). J lost 5 bases, V lost 3 bases, and 3 bases had no gene match. CDR3 sequence (DNA): TGTGCCAGTAGTATGGGACTAGCGGGGGGCGTAGATACGCAGTATTTT. Its translation is CASSMGLAGGVDTQYF.

This clone was detected a few times. This chain connects TRBV9 to TRBJ1-2; D might be TRBD1 (6 bases). Germline-derived CDR1 and CDR2 are SGDLS and YYNGEE. V was trimmed by 1 base and J by 6 bases, leaving 16 bases between them. CDR3 size: 15 residues. CDR3 sequence reads: CASSVIDRIGDGYTF. As DNA, the CDR3 is TGTGCCAGCAGCGTAATTGACAGGATTGGGGATGGCTACACCTTC.

This clone was detected a few times. J is TRBJ1-4 and V is TRBV16; TRBD1 is a possible D gene (5 bases). Germline loops: CDR1 KGHSY, CDR2 FQNENV. This CDR3 region has 14 residues. Trimming cost V 0 bases and J 10 bases, with 12 bases left between them. This chain's CDR3 is CASSQSTRVRKLFF. The CDR3 DNA reads as TGTGCCAGCAGCCAATCTACCAGGGTACGAAAACTGTTTTTT.

This clone was seen a few times. The CDR3 spells CASSQGQGRSYEQYF. For the CDR3, the DNA is TGTGCCAGCAGCCAGGGACAGGGGAGGTCCTACGAGCAGTACTTC. This chain uses TRBV7-2 with TRBJ2-7, with 10 positions matching TRBD1. CDR1 and CDR2 from the germline V gene are SGHTA and FQGNSA. J gave up 1 base and V 5 bases, and 5 bases lay outside the gene matches. This CDR3 has 15 residues.

This chain joins TRBV5-1 and TRBJ2-1, with 9 bases matching TRBD1. Germline V gives CDR1 SGHRS, CDR2 YFSETQ. This CDR3 has 15 amino acids. V gave up 4 bases and J gave up 3 bases; unmatched junction bases: 5. The CDR3 reads CASSGGTGNYNEQFF. The CDR3 coding sequence is TGCGCCAGCAGCGGGGGGACAGGGAACTACAATGAGCAGTTCTTC.

In the case of this clone: A junction boundary mismatches the germline segment, possibly from a read error. The chain carries TRBV2 and TRBJ1-2; weak D call: TRBD1 (6 bases). Germline CDR1 SNHLY, CDR2 FYNNEI. The CDR3 runs 13 residues. The CDR3 bases are TGTGCCAGCACTGAACAGGGTGTTAATGGCTACACCTTC. Amino acid sequence: CASTEQGVNGYTF. Filled out from reference TRBV2 and TRBJ1-2, the complete variable domain reads EPEVTQTPSHQVTQMGQEVILRCVPISNHLYFYWYRQILGQKVEFLVSFYNNEISEKSEIFDDQFSVERPDGSNFTLKIRSTKLEDSAMYFCASTEQGVNGYTFGSGTRLTVV.